The 15 T cell receptor beta chains below come from one sample, sequenced in a study of T cell responses to AZD1222 COVID-19 vaccine. Generated by immunoSEQ multiplex PCR, the TCRdb table keeps only in-frame clones and is missing some. The table lists 180,000 or so clones, 80% to 90% of them singletons. The source was peripheral blood, collected on day 0 of AZD1222 vaccination. Receptors were obtained from an adult in good health.

This clone has just a few counts. The rearrangement joins TRBV5-4 to TRBJ2-5; TRBD2 matches 8 bases. The CDR3 is 14 amino acids. The germline V gene encodes CDR1 SGHNT and CDR2 YYREEE (reference sequence). V lost 3 bases, J lost 1 base, and 2 bases stayed unmatched. In DNA, the CDR3 is TGTGCCAGCAGCTGGCTAGCGGGCCAAGAGACCCAGTACTTC. Encoded protein: CASSWLAGQETQYF.

The genes are TRBV6-5 and TRBJ1-5; TRBD1 matches at 7 bases. CDR1 is MNHEY and CDR2 is SVGAGI in the germline V gene. The V segment lost 4 bases and the J segment 2 bases; nucleotides outside the gene matches: 5. This CDR3 is 15 amino acids long. The CDR3 nucleotides read TGTGCCAGCAGTTTAAAGGGGGCGGGCAATCAGCCCCAGCATTTT. Its protein product is CASSLKGAGNQPQHF.

The chain is built from TRBV19 and TRBJ1-2; D is perhaps TRBD1 (5 bases). The CDR3 totals 15 residues. Trimming took 7 bases from V and 2 from J, leaving 17 bases between them. Looked up from germline, CDR1 is LNHDA and CDR2 is SQIVND (reference sequence). The CDR3 nucleotides are TGTGCCAGTATTGGGGGGGGATTTTTCAACTATGGCTACACCTTC. Its translation is CASIGGGFFNYGYTF.

This sequence joins TRBV9 and TRBJ2-3; D call uncertain. This CDR3 has 13 residues. The germline V gene has CDR1 SGDLS and CDR2 YYNGEE. Between the trimmed V and J ends, which lost 0 bases and 1 base, there was a span of 3 bases. The CDR3 DNA is TGTGCCAGCAGCGTAGTGGGCACAGATACGCAGTATTTT. Translated: CASSVVGTDTQYF.

The gene calls are TRBV4-3 and TRBJ1-4; a possible D gene is TRBD1 (6 bases). The germline gives CDR1 LGHNA, CDR2 YSLEER. This CDR3 region has 15 residues. With 4 bases removed from V and 8 bases from J, the gap between germline ends came to 17 bases. CDR3 protein: CASSLGQSHGEKLFF. CDR3 nucleotides: TGCGCCAGCAGCCTAGGACAGTCACATGGCGAAAAACTGTTTTTT.

The rearrangement uses TRBV2 and TRBJ1-2; D is ambiguous. This CDR3 is 12 amino acids long. The germline CDR1 and CDR2 sequences are SNHLY and FYNNEI. Trimming removed 7 bases from V and 4 bases from J, with 10 bases in between. The CDR3 region is CASTNVGYGYTF. In DNA form, the CDR3 reads TGTGCCAGCACTAACGTAGGCTATGGCTACACCTTC. The full variable domain, rest sourced from reference TRBV2 and TRBJ1-2, is EPEVTQTPSHQVTQMGQEVILRCVPISNHLYFYWYRQILGQKVEFLVSFYNNEISEKSEIFDDQFSVERPDGSNFTLKIRSTKLEDSAMYFCASTNVGYGYTFGSGTRLTVV.

V and J are TRBV11-2 and TRBJ2-5; no definite D call. This CDR3 has 13 residues. Deletions cut 5 bases from V and 5 bases from J, with 12 bases between. Germline values: CDR1 SGHAT, CDR2 FQNNGV. In nucleotides, the CDR3 is TGTGCCAGCAGCGCAACTTCCTGGGAGACCCAGTACTTC. Translated, it gives CASSATSWETQYF.

The CDR3 region is CASSLLRETYNEQFF. CDR3 DNA: TGTGCCAGCAGCCTCCTCCGAGAGACCTACAATGAGCAGTTCTTC. The chain carries TRBV28 and TRBJ2-1; D unclear. This CDR3 region has 15 residues. The ends were cut back, 6 bases at V and 2 bases at J, with 14 bases in the middle. Germline V gene sequence: CDR1 MDHEN, CDR2 SYDVKM.

This clone was seen only a few times. The chain recombines TRBV7-8 with TRBJ2-2; unclear D gene. V was clipped by 2 bases and J by 7 bases, with 14 bases between them. CDR1 is SGHVS, CDR2 FQNEAQ, per germline. The CDR3 has 15 amino acids. The CDR3 nucleotides read TGTGCCAGCAGCTTATCATGGGCTAGTAGCGGGGAGCTGTTTTTT. This gives the protein CASSLSWASSGELFF.

V is TRBV27 and J is TRBJ1-3, with unresolved D. Trimming took off 5 bases at V and 0 bases at J, with 14 bases between the two ends. Per the germline V gene, CDR1 is MNHEY and CDR2 is SMNVEV (reference sequence). The CDR3 loop spans 16 amino acids. The CDR3 DNA sequence: TGTGCCAGCAGTCCTCAACGACGTAGCTCTGGAAACACCATATATTTT. Translated, it gives CASSPQRRSSGNTIYF.

This chain links TRBV5-5 with TRBJ2-3; no clear D. The V end was cut by 1 base, the J end by 4 bases, with 10 bases between. The CDR3 runs to 14 residues. Per germline, CDR1 SGHKS and CDR2 YYEKEE (reference sequence). The chain's CDR3 is CASSLMGIADTQYF. The CDR3 DNA is TGTGCCAGCAGCTTGATGGGGATAGCAGATACGCAGTATTTT.

The chain is built from TRBV19 and TRBJ2-7; the D is unclear. Germline CDR1 and CDR2: LNHDA and SQIVND (reference sequence). Trimming pared 2 bases from V and 3 bases from J, leaving 14 bases between. CDR3 size: 15 residues. The CDR3 DNA follows: TGTGCCAGTAGTATAACGGTGTCGGATAACTACGAGCAGTACTTC. Encoded protein: CASSITVSDNYEQYF.

Of note for this clone: One junction end disagrees with the germline gene, perhaps due to a read error. The chain employs TRBV4-3 and TRBJ1-3; the match to TRBD1 covers 10 bases. The CDR3 runs to 16 residues. Per the germline V gene, CDR1 is LGHNA and CDR2 is YSLEER. In DNA form, the CDR3 reads TGCGCCAGCAGCCCCCCGGGACAGGGGTCAACAAACGCCATATATTTT. The encoded protein is CASSPPGQGSTNAIYF.

V gene TRBV28 combines with J gene TRBJ1-1; D unclear. Germline V gives CDR1 MDHEN, CDR2 SYDVKM. V gave up 1 base and J gave up 8 bases, with 11 bases separating them. The CDR3 spans 13 residues. The CDR3, as DNA: TGTGCCAGCAGTTTATTAGTCTGGTCCGAAGCTTTCTTT. It encodes CASSLLVWSEAFF.

The V gene is TRBV28, the J gene TRBJ1-3, with D hard to call. In germline, CDR1 is MDHEN, CDR2 SYDVKM. The CDR3 sequence is 14 residues long. Deletions cut 3 bases from V and 4 bases from J, with 10 bases between. The CDR3 protein is CASSFESRGNTIYF. CDR3 bases: TGTGCCAGCAGTTTTGAATCTCGGGGAAACACCATATATTTT.